This TCR beta chain comes out of a study of vaccination and CD4 T cells after COVID-19. About the research overall: Subjects got two shots of BNT162b2 or mRNA-1273 vaccine.

As regards this clonotype: Its antigen is not identified.

Researchers used the Oncomine TCR Beta short-read assay to sequence DNA from cultured CD4+ T cells. CD4+ T cells were cultured, and genomic DNA was extracted from them. TCRdb re-called the PCR reads through MiXCR, storing one row per CDR3 protein. The sample consists of 15,000 to 20,000 distinct CDR3 sequences, less than 40% of them appearing once. V lost 7 bases, J lost 7 bases, and 20 bases lay in between. Per the germline V gene, CDR1 is SGDLS and CDR2 is YYNGEE. The CDR3 runs 15 residues. Documented treatment: approximately 10-day PBMC culture with coronavirus spike peptide pools or control peptides (ViraFEST assay). The culture of roughly 2 million PBMCs per well included around 10 IU/ml IL-2 and about 11 ug/ml peptide pools.

This sequence joins TRBV9 and TRBJ2-2; weak D call: TRBD1 (6 bases). The sample consisted of cultured CD4+ T cells from blood. The TCR originated in a human donor with COVID-19. The CDR3 DNA is TGTGCCAGCGGCAAGTACTCAGGGGTGGTCGGGGAGCTGTTTTTT. As protein: CASGKYSGVVGELFF.